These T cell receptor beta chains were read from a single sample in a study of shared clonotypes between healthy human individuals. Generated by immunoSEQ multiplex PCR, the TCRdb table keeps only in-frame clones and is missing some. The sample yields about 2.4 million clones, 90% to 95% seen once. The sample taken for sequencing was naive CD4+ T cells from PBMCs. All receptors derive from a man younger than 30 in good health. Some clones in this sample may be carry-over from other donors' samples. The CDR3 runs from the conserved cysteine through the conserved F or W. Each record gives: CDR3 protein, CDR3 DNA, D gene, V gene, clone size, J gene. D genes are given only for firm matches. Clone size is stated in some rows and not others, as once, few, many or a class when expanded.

CASRATGELFF	TGCGCCAGCAGGGCCACCGGGGAGCTGTTTTTT	NA	TRBV5-1	NA	TRBJ2-2
CASSQVSGASGNTIYF	TGCGCCAGCAGCCAAGTGTCCGGAGCAAGTGGAAACACCATATATTTT	NA	TRBV4-1	NA	TRBJ1-3
CAWSVHRGNTIYF	TGTGCCTGGAGTGTCCACAGGGGAAACACCATATATTTT	NA	TRBV30	NA	TRBJ1-3
CSASRGYGYTF	TGCAGTGCGTCCCGGGGCTATGGCTACACCTTC	NA	TRBV20-1	NA	TRBJ1-2
CASSENRGNQPQHF	TGTGCCAGTAGCGAAAACAGGGGCAATCAGCCCCAGCATTTT	NA	TRBV19	NA	TRBJ1-5
CASIARDAGQPQHF	TGTGCCAGCATCGCCAGGGATGCGGGTCAGCCCCAGCATTTT	NA	TRBV6-1	NA	TRBJ1-5
CASSHDRVQETQYF	TGCGCCAGCAGCCACGACAGGGTCCAGGAGACCCAGTACTTC	TRBD1	TRBV4-1	NA	TRBJ2-5
CASSFPRPRTDTQYF	TGTGCCAGCAGTTTCCCAAGGCCCCGCACAGATACGCAGTATTTT	NA	TRBV28	NA	TRBJ2-3
CASRLRDEQFF	TGTGCCAGCAGATTAAGGGATGAGCAGTTCTTC	NA	TRBV28	NA	TRBJ2-1
CASVRPSFLPEAFF	TGTGCCAGCGTCAGGCCTTCATTCCTCCCTGAAGCTTTCTTT	NA	TRBV6-1	NA	TRBJ1-1
CASSTDGGGGETQYF	TGCGCCAGCAGCACGGATGGGGGCGGCGGTGAGACCCAGTACTTC	NA	TRBV5-1	NA	TRBJ2-5
CASSPGAGVRYNEQFF	TGTGCCAGCAGCCCCGGGGCGGGAGTGAGGTACAATGAGCAGTTCTTC	TRBD2	TRBV5-4	NA	TRBJ2-1
CATSRVTQWAGGYTF	TGTGCCACCAGCAGAGTAACACAATGGGCGGGGGGCTACACCTTC	NA	TRBV15	NA	TRBJ1-2
CASSEAETTNEKLFF	TGTGCCAGCAGTGAAGCGGAGACAACTAATGAAAAACTGTTTTTT	NA	TRBV6-1	NA	TRBJ1-4
CASIGAVSTDTQYF	TGTGCCAGCATTGGGGCAGTAAGCACAGATACGCAGTATTTT	NA	TRBV6-1	NA	TRBJ2-3
CASSLEAVGAGVNEQFF	TGCGCCAGCAGTTTGGAAGCGGTAGGGGCGGGAGTAAATGAGCAGTTCTTC	TRBD2	TRBV5-1	NA	TRBJ2-1
CASSLGLAGGADTQYF	TGTGCCAGCAGCTTAGGACTAGCGGGAGGGGCAGATACGCAGTATTTT	TRBD2	TRBV7-8	NA	TRBJ2-3
CASSIVPDRGEKLFF	TGTGCCAGTAGTATAGTTCCGGACAGGGGCGAAAAACTGTTTTTT	TRBD1	TRBV19	NA	TRBJ1-4
CASSFSGKPEAFF	TGTGCCAGCAGCTTCTCGGGTAAGCCTGAAGCTTTCTTT	NA	TRBV11-1	NA	TRBJ1-1
CASSLGRNQPQHF	TGTGCCAGCAGTTTGGGCAGGAATCAGCCCCAGCATTTT	NA	TRBV6-6	NA	TRBJ1-5
CASSLLGGLSGANVLTF	TGCGCCAGCAGCCTCCTTGGGGGTCTCTCTGGGGCCAACGTCCTGACTTTC	NA	TRBV4-3	NA	TRBJ2-6
CASRAVRGGVNYGYTF	TGTGCCAGCAGGGCGGTGCGCGGAGGGGTAAACTATGGCTACACCTTC	NA	TRBV5-6	NA	TRBJ1-2
CAWSAGTYTDTQYF	TGTGCCTGGAGCGCCGGGACCTACACAGATACGCAGTATTTT	NA	TRBV30	NA	TRBJ2-3
CASRRSRDYGYTF	TGTGCCAGCAGGCGGAGCAGGGACTATGGCTACACCTTC	NA	TRBV6-1	NA	TRBJ1-2
CASSQTSGRTYEQFF	TGTGCCAGCAGCCAGACTAGCGGGAGGACCTATGAGCAGTTCTTC	TRBD2	TRBV11-2	NA	TRBJ2-1
CASSPIRTDNEQFF	TGTGCCAGCTCACCCATCAGGACAGACAATGAGCAGTTCTTC	NA	TRBV18	NA	TRBJ2-1
CASSNFRQVTAGNTIYF	TGTGCCAGCAGTAATTTTAGACAGGTAACGGCTGGAAACACCATATATTTT	NA	TRBV28	NA	TRBJ1-3
CASSQGLNYGYTF	TGTGCCAGCAGCCAAGGTCTGAACTATGGCTACACCTTC	NA	TRBV14	once	TRBJ1-2
CASERAGETDTQYF	TGTGCCAGCGAACGGGCAGGGGAGACAGATACGCAGTATTTT	NA	TRBV25-1	NA	TRBJ2-3